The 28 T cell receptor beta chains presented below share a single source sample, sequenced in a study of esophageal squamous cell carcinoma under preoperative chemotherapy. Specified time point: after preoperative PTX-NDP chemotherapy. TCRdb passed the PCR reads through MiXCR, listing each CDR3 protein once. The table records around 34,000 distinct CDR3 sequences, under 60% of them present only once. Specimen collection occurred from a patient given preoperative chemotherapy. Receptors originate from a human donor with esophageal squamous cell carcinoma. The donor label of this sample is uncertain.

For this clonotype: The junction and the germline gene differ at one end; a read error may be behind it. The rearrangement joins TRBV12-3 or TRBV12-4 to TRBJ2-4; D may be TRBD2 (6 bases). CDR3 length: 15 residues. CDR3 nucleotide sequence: TGTGGCCGCGGTCAGGCGGGGCGAGCCAAAGACACGCAGTATTTC. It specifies CGRGQAGRAKDTQYF.

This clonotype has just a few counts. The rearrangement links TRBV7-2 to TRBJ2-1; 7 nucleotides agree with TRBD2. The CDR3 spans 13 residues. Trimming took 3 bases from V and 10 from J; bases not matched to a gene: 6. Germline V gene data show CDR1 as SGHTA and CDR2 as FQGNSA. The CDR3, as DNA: TGTGCCAGCAGCTTTCCGGGAGGCTACGAGCAGTTCTTC. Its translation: CASSFPGGYEQFF.

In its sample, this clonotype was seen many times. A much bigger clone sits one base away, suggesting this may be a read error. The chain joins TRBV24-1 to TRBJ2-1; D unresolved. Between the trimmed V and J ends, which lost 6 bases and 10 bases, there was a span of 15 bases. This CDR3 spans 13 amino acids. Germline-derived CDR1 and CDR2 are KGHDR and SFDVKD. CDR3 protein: CATSRWTCYEQFF. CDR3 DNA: TGTGCCACCAGTAGATGGACGTGCTACGAGCAGTTCTTC.

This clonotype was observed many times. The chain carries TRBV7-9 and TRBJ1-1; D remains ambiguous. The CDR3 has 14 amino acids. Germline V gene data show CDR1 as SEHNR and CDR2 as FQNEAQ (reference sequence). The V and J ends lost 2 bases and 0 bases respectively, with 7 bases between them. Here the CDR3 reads CASSLQTMNTEAFF. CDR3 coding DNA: TGTGCCAGCAGCTTACAGACCATGAACACTGAAGCTTTCTTT.

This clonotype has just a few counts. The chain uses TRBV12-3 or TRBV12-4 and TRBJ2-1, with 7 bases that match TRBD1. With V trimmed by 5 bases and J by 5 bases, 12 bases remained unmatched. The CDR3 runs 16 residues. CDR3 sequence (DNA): TGTGCCAGCAGTCCCAGACAGGGACCTTACGACAATGAGCAGTTCTTC. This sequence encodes CASSPRQGPYDNEQFF.

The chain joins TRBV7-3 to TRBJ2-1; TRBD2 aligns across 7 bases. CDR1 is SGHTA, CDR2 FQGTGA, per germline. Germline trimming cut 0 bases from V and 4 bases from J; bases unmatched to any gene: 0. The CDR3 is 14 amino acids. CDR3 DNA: TGTGCCAGCAGCTTAACGGGGGGGTACAATGAGCAGTTCTTC. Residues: CASSLTGGYNEQFF.

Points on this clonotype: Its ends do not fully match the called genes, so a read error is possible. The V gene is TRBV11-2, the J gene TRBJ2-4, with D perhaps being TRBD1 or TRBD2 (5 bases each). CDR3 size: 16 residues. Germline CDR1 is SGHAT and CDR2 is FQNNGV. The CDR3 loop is CASSVSGLGATDMQYF. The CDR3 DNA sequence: TGTGCCAGCAGCGTCTCGGGGCTAGGAGCCACAGACATGCAGTACTTT.

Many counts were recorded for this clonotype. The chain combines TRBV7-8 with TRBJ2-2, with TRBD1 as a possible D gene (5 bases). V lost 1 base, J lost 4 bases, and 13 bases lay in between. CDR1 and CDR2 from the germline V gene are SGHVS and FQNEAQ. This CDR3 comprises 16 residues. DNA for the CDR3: TGTGCCAGCAGCTTAGGTACCCCTAGGGGCACCGGGGAGCTGTTTTTT. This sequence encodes CASSLGTPRGTGELFF.

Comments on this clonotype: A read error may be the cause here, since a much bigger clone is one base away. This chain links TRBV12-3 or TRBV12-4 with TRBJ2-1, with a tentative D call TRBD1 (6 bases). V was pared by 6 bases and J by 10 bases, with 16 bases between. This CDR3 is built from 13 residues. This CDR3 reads CASSRDITYEQFF. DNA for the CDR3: TGTGCCAGCAGCCGGGACATCACCTACGAGCAGTTCTTC.

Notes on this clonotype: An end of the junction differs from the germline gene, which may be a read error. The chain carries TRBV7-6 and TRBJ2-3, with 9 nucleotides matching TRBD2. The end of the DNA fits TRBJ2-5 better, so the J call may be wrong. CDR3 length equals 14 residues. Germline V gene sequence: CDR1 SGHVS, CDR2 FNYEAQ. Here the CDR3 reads CASSAGGVPDTQYF. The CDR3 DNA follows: TGTGCGAGCAGCGCGGGGGGGGTCCCAGATACCCAGTACTTC.

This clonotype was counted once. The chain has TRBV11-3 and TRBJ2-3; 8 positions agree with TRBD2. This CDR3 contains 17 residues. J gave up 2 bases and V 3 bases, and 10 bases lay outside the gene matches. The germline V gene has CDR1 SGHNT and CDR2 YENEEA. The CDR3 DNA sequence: TGTGCCAGCAGCTTGGGTCGGGGGGGGGAGGTCACAGATACGCAGTATTTT. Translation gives CASSLGRGGEVTDTQYF.

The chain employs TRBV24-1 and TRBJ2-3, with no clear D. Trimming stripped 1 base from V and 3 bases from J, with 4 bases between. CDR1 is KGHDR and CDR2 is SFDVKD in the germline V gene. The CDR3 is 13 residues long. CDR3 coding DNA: TGTGCCACCAGTGATTTCAGAACAGATACGCAGTATTTT. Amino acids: CATSDFRTDTQYF.

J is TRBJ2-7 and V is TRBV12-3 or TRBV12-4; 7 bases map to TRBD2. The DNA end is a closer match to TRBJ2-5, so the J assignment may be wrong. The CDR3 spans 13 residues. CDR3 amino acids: CATSLADQETQYF. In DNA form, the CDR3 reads TGTGCCACTTCCCTAGCGGACCAAGAGACCCAGTACTTC.

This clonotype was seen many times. The CDR3 loop is CASSLSSGRVEQFF. The CDR3, as DNA: TGTGCCAGCAGTTTGAGTAGCGGGAGGGTTGAGCAGTTCTTC. The chain combines TRBV12-3 or TRBV12-4 with TRBJ2-1, with 11 nucleotides matching TRBD2. V was clipped by 3 bases and J by 9 bases; unmatched bases: 4. The CDR3 runs to 14 residues.

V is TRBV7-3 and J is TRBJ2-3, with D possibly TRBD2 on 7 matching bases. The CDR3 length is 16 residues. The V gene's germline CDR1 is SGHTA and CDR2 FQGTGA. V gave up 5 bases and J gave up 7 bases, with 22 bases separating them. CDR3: CASSQGGGRPWNTQYF. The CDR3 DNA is TGTGCCAGCAGCCAAGGGGGGGGTAGGCCGTGGAATACGCAGTATTTT.

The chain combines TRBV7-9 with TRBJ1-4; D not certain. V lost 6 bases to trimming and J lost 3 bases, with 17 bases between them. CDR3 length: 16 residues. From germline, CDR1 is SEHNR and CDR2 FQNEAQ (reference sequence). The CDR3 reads CASSPLGAVPNEKLFF. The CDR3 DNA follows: TGTGCCAGCAGTCCGCTCGGTGCAGTGCCTAATGAAAAACTGTTTTTT. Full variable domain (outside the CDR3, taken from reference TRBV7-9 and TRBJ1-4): DTGVSQNPRHKITKRGQNVTFRCDPISEHNRLYWYRQTLGQGPEFLTYFQNEAQLEKSRLLSDRFSAERPKGSFSTLEIQRTEQGDSAMYLCASSPLGAVPNEKLFFGSGTQLSVL.

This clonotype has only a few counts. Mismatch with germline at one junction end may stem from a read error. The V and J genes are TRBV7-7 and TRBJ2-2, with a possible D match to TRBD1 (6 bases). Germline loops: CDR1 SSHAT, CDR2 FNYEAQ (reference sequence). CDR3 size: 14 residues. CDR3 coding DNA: TGTGCTAGCAGCCCTGACAGGCTCACCGGGGAGCTGTTTTTT. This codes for CASSPDRLTGELFF.

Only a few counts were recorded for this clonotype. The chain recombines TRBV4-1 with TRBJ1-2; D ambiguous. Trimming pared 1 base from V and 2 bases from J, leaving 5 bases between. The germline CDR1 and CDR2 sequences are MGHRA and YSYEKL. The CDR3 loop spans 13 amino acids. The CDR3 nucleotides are TGCGCCAGCAGCCAAGTTGAAAACTATGGCTACACCTTC. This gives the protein CASSQVENYGYTF.

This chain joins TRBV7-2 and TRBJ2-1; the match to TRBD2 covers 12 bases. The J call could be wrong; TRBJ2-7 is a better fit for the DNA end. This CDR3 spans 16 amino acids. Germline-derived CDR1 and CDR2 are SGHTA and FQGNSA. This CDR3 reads CASSLQTSGRFYEQYF. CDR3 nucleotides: TGTGCCAGCAGCTTACAGACTAGCGGGAGATTTTACGAGCAGTACTTC.

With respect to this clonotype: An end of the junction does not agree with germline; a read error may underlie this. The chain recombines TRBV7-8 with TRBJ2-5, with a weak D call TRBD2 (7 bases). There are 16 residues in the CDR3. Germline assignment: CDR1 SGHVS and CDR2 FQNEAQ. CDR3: CASGGGAGGDPETQYF. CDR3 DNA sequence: TGTGCCAGCGGGGGGGGGGCGGGCGGGGACCCAGAGACCCAGTATTTC.

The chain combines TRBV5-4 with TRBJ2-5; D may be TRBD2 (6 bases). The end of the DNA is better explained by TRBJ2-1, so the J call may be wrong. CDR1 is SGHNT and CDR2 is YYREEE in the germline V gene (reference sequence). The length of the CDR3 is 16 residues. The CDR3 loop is CASSLGLGRREQTQFF. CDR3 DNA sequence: TGTGCCAGCAGCTTGGGTCTTGGGCGGAGGGAACAGACCCAGTTCTTC.

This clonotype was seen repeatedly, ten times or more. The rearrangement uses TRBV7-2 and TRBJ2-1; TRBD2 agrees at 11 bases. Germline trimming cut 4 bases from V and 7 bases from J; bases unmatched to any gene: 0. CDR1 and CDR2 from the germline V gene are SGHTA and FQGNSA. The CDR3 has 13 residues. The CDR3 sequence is CASSWTSGNEQFF. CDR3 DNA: TGTGCCAGCAGCTGGACTAGCGGGAATGAGCAGTTCTTC. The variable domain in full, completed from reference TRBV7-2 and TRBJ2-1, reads GAGVSQSPSNKVTEKGKDVELRCDPISGHTALYWYRQSLGQGLEFLIYFQGNSAPDKSGLPSDRFSAERTGGSVSTLTIQRTQQEDSAVYLCASSWTSGNEQFFGPGTRLTVL.

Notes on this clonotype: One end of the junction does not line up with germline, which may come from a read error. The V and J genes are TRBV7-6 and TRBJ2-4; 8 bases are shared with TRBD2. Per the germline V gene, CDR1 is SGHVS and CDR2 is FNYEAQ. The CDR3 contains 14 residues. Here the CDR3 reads CRSTWRGAKNTQYF. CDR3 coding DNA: TGCCGCAGCACCTGGCGGGGGGCCAAAAACACGCAGTATTTC.

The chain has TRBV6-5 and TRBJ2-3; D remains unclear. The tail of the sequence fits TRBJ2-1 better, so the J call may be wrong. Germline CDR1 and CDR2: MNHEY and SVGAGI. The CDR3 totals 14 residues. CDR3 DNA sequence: TGTGCCAGCAGTTATGGAGCCCTGTCAAGCGAGCAGTTCTTC. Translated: CASSYGALSSEQFF.

CDR3 coding DNA: TGTGCCAGCAGCAAGTACTACGAGCAGTACTTC. Amino acids: CASSKYYEQYF. The chain couples TRBV28 to TRBJ2-7; D not resolved. V lost 6 bases and J lost 3, with 6 bases in between. CDR3 size: 11 residues. The germline V gene has CDR1 MDHEN and CDR2 SYDVKM.

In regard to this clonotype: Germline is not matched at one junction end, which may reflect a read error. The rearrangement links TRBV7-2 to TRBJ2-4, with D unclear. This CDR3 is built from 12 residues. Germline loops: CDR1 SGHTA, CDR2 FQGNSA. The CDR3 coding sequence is TGTGCGGGCAGCCAGGCCAAAAACACTCAGTATTTC. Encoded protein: CAGSQAKNTQYF.

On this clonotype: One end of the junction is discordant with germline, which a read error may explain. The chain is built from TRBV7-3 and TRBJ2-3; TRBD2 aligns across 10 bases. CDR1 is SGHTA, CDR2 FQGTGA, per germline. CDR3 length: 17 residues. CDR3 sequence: CASSRVAGGGAKGPQYF. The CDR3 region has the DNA TGTGCCAGCAGCCGCGTAGCGGGGGGTGGCGCCAAGGGCCCTCAGTATTTC.

The CDR3 is CASSYSRGQANTGELFF. The CDR3 nucleotides read TGTGCCAGCAGTTACTCGAGGGGACAGGCGAACACCGGGGAGCTGTTTTTT. The chain has TRBV6-2 or TRBV6-3 and TRBJ2-2; 8 nucleotides align to TRBD1. J gave up 0 bases and V 0 bases, and 3 bases lay outside the gene matches. The CDR3 consists of 17 residues. CDR1 and CDR2 (germline): MNHEY, SVGEGT.